This entry is about one T cell receptor (beta chain). The target antigen is unknown. Distinct nucleotide sequences in the sample also encode this CDR3. Original processing methods: Variation in CDR3 across clinicopathological groups served as the basis for constructing a distant-metastasis classifier in papillary thyroid cancer. TCRdb re-called the PCR reads with MiXCR. The V and J calls here are based on TCRdb, not the publication. The sample includes roughly 40,000 clones, roughly 24% of them seen just once. Germline-derived CDR1 and CDR2 are SGHTA and FQGNSA. Between the trimmed V and J ends, which lost 5 bases and 9 bases, there was a span of 14 bases. The CDR3 extends over 13 amino acids. This specimen comes from a study of metastatic and nonmetastatic thyroid tumors. Across the study: Repertoire data that came from the blood and tumor or nodule tissue of malignant and benign thyroid patients were compared. General study findings and limits: Reportedly, malignant thyroid tumors had significantly higher TCR beta diversity than benign nodules, in blood and tumor.

Every patient was untreated before thyroid surgery. The chain carries TRBV7-2 and TRBJ2-1; D perhaps matches TRBD2 (5 bases). The sequenced material came from tumor tissue. The clonotype originates from a female donor with papillary thyroid cancer or a benign thyroid nodule (not recorded which). Some clones in this sample may be carry-over from other donors' samples. Written as DNA, the CDR3 is TGTGCCAGCAGCCCTGGACTCACAACTGAGCAGTTCTTC. It codes for CASSPGLTTEQFF.